The T cell receptor beta chain under discussion was sequenced for a study of CD8+ T cells in alopecia areata. As for the study in general: Patients remained on tofacitinib for 6 to 18 months and then went 6 months without it.

It was cDNA, reverse transcribed from extracted RNA, that served as the sequencing template. Assay used: immunoSEQ multiplex PCR; TCRdb lists only in-frame clones, some missing. The repertoire holds some 240,000 clones, 50% to 70% seen once, with 1.6% in the top ten. As regards this clone: Its antigen is unknown.

Treatment in this sample: oral pan-JAK inhibitor, 5-10 mg twice daily. With 7 bases removed from V and 2 bases from J, the gap between germline ends came to 17 bases. The CDR3 has 15 amino acids. The germline CDR1 and CDR2 sequences are MNHEY and SVGAGI. Study outcomes and limitations: Scalp specimens additionally yield sequences from normal skin's resident alphabeta T cells. Having one nonresponder leaves uncertain how baseline CD8+ expansion relates to response.

The chain has TRBV6-5 and TRBJ2-5, with D unresolved. The source of this sequence is a human donor with alopecia areata. This specimen consisted of CD4+ T cells sorted from blood, obtained at week 4, from a patient treated with tofacitinib. CDR3 in DNA: TGTGCCAGCAACCCAACGTCCCGCCTACAAGAGACCCAGTACTTC. Its translation is CASNPTSRLQETQYF.